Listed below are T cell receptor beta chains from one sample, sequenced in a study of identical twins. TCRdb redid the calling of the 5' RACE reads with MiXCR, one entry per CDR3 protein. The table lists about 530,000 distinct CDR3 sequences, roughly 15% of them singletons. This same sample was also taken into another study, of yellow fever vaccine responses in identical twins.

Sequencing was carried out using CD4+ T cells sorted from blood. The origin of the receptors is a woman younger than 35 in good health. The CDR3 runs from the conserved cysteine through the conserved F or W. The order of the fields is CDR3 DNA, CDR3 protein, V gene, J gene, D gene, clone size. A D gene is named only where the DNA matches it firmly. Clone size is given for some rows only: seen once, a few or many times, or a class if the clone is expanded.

cdr3_nt: TGTGCCAGCAGTTTAGATCCCTTCACAGCATCGCAGTATTTT; cdr3_aa: CASSLDPFTASQYF; v_call: TRBV28; j_call: TRBJ2-3; d_call: NA; clone_size: many
cdr3_nt: TGTGCCAGCAGTACCAGCCGGGACTTAGGATATGGCTACACCTTC; cdr3_aa: CASSTSRDLGYGYTF; v_call: TRBV12-3/TRBV12-4; j_call: TRBJ1-2; d_call: NA; clone_size: few
cdr3_nt: TGTGCCAGCAGTTATACTGGGACGGCACAAGAGACCCAGTACTTC; cdr3_aa: CASSYTGTAQETQYF; v_call: TRBV5-5; j_call: TRBJ2-5; d_call: NA; clone_size: NA
cdr3_nt: TGTGCCAGCAGCTTCGGGGATGGGGAGCAGTTCTTC; cdr3_aa: CASSFGDGEQFF; v_call: TRBV7-9; j_call: TRBJ2-1; d_call: NA; clone_size: few
cdr3_nt: TGTGCCAGCAGCCCCGGGACCACCCCTAGGGGGCAGTTCTTC; cdr3_aa: CASSPGTTPRGQFF; v_call: TRBV28; j_call: TRBJ2-1; d_call: NA; clone_size: few
cdr3_nt: TGTGCCAGCAGTTCCCGGCAGATCCAGTACTTC; cdr3_aa: CASSSRQIQYF; v_call: TRBV28; j_call: TRBJ2-5; d_call: NA; clone_size: NA
cdr3_nt: TGCGCCAGCAGCTTGGGGACTAGCGAGAAGGATACGCAGTATTTT; cdr3_aa: CASSLGTSEKDTQYF; v_call: TRBV5-1; j_call: TRBJ2-3; d_call: TRBD2; clone_size: many
cdr3_nt: TGCGCCAGCAGGGGACTAGGAGGGGCCACAGATACGCAGTATTTT; cdr3_aa: CASRGLGGATDTQYF; v_call: TRBV5-1; j_call: TRBJ2-3; d_call: TRBD2; clone_size: NA
cdr3_nt: TGTGCCAGCTCACCAAGGCCGGGGGCTTCGATCGGGGAGCTGTTTTTT; cdr3_aa: CASSPRPGASIGELFF; v_call: TRBV18; j_call: TRBJ2-2; d_call: NA; clone_size: NA
cdr3_nt: TGTGCCATCAATGGACAGGCAGTCGGGGAGCTGTTTTTT; cdr3_aa: CAINGQAVGELFF; v_call: TRBV10-3; j_call: TRBJ2-2; d_call: TRBD1; clone_size: NA
cdr3_nt: TGTGCCAGCAGCGGCGGACTAGCGGGAGACGGGGAGCTGTTTTTT; cdr3_aa: CASSGGLAGDGELFF; v_call: TRBV5-5; j_call: TRBJ2-2; d_call: TRBD2; clone_size: NA
cdr3_nt: TGTGCCAGCAGCACCAACCGGACAGGGAAGGCAGATACGCAGTATTTT; cdr3_aa: CASSTNRTGKADTQYF; v_call: TRBV21-1; j_call: TRBJ2-3; d_call: NA; clone_size: NA
cdr3_nt: TGCAGTGCTCCCGGGACAGGATCCTACGAGCAGTACTTC; cdr3_aa: CSAPGTGSYEQYF; v_call: TRBV20-1; j_call: TRBJ2-7; d_call: TRBD1; clone_size: few
cdr3_nt: TGTGCCAGCAGCTTATATGAGGAGCTGTTTTTT; cdr3_aa: CASSLYEELFF; v_call: TRBV7-2; j_call: TRBJ2-2; d_call: NA; clone_size: few
cdr3_nt: TGCAGTGCTCTTAGTCCAGCGGTGAGCACAGATACGCAGTATTTT; cdr3_aa: CSALSPAVSTDTQYF; v_call: TRBV20-1; j_call: TRBJ2-3; d_call: NA; clone_size: few
cdr3_nt: TGTGCCAGCAGCTTGCAGTCCCGGGGGGGTTACAATGAGCAGTTCTTC; cdr3_aa: CASSLQSRGGYNEQFF; v_call: TRBV5-4; j_call: TRBJ2-1; d_call: TRBD2; clone_size: NA
cdr3_nt: TGCAGTGCTCAAGTCGCGGTTCTGGGCTACACCTTC; cdr3_aa: CSAQVAVLGYTF; v_call: TRBV20-1; j_call: TRBJ1-2; d_call: NA; clone_size: many